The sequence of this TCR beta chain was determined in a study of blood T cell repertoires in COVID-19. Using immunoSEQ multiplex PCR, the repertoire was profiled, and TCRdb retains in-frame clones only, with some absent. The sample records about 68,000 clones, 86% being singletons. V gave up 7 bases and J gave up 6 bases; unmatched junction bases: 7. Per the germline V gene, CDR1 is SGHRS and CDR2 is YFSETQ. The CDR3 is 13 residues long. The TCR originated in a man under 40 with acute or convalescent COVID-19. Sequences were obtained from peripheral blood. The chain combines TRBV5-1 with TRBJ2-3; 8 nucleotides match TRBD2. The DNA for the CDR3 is TGCGCCAGCGGAGCGGGAGCACCCGATACGCAGTATTTT. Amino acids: CASGAGAPDTQYF.